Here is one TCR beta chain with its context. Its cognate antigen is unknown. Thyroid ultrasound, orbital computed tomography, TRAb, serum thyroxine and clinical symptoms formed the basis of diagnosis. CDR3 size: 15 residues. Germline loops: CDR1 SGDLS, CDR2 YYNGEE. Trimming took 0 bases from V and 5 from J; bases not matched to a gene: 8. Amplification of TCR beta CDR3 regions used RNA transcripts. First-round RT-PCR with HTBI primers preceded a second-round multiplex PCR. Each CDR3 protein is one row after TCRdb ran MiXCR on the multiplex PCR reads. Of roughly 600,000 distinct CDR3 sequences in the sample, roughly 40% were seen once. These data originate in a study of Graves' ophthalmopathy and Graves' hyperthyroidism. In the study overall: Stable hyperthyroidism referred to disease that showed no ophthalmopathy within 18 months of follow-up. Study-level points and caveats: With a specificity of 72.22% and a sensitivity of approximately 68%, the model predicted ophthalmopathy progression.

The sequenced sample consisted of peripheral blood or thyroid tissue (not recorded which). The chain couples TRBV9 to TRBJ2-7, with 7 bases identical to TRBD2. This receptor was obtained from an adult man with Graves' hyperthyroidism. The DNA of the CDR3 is TGTGCCAGCAGCGTAGGACAGACCGGGACTAACGAGCAGTACTTC. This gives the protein CASSVGQTGTNEQYF.